This T cell receptor beta chain derives from a study of regulatory T cells in long-lasting Graves disease. Many counts were recorded for this clonotype. Its antigen is still unknown. The time point was: newly diagnosed GD, antithyroid drugs for less than 3 months. The authors made the TCR library using RNA they extracted from PBMCs. Through Arm-PCR of CDR3 regions and iRepertoire HTBI primers, TCR beta libraries were built. TCRdb reprocessed the multiplex PCR reads with MiXCR, giving one entry per CDR3 protein. The profile shows approximately 470,000 distinct CDR3 sequences, 15% to 20% of them singletons. Trimming shortened V by 2 bases and J by 2 bases, and 10 bases separated the two germline ends. This CDR3 region has 14 residues. The study's findings and limits: Lower TCR diversity was seen in persistent Graves' patients than in newly diagnosed ones.

The same sample was also studied in work on T cells in Graves' hyperthyroidism and ophthalmopathy. That paper notes: Stable disease denoted Graves' hyperthyroidism without ophthalmopathy progression within 18 months. Diagnostic assessment was based on clinical symptoms, serum thyroxine and TRAb, thyroid ultrasound and orbital computed tomography. Blood held most thyroid clonotypes expanded above 0.001 frequency.

The sample here was peripheral blood mononuclear cells (PBMCs), taken at new diagnosis, from a patient treated with antithyroid drugs. This clonotype was sampled from a man in his forties or fifties with Graves disease. The chain uses TRBV12-3 or TRBV12-4 and TRBJ2-7; D gene unclear. The CDR3 region is CASSLTRRTYEQYF. The CDR3 coding sequence is TGTGCCAGCAGTTTAACTCGGCGGACCTACGAGCAGTACTTC.